Listed here is a single T cell receptor (beta chain). The data stem from a study of T cell changes during pregnancy in multiple sclerosis. Profiling relied on immunoSEQ multiplex PCR, and the TCRdb table lists in-frame clones only, not all of them. The sample has some 100,000 clones, about 92% seen once. The specimen comprised peripheral blood, sampled after pregnancy. The clonotype was recovered from a female donor with multiple sclerosis, enrolled in a pregnancy study.

CDR3 protein: CATEWGQGDTEAFF. CDR3 nucleotide sequence: TGTGCCACCGAATGGGGACAGGGAGACACTGAAGCTTTCTTT. The V gene is TRBV6-1, the J gene TRBJ1-1; 9 bases fit TRBD1. The trim removed 10 bases at V and 3 bases at J, leaving 9 bases unmatched. The germline CDR1 and CDR2 sequences are MNHNS and SASEGT. This CDR3 has 14 amino acids.